Below, 20 T cell receptor beta chains from the same sample are listed, as sequenced in a study of blood T cells in healthy people across ages. With a J-beta primer mix and a sample-barcoded 5' primer, a second PCR ran roughly 6 to 11 cycles. From the 5' RACE reads, TCRdb called clonotypes with MiXCR, one entry per CDR3 protein. There are around 1,100,000 distinct CDR3 sequences in the sample; roughly two fifths occur only once, and approximately 14% lies in the top ten. The sequenced sample consisted of blood. The receptor set was obtained from a man between 18 and 29 years old in good health.

Turning to this clonotype: This may be a read error: a much more frequent sequence differs by one nucleotide. V is TRBV12-3 or TRBV12-4 and J is TRBJ2-5; 9 bases agree with TRBD2. The V segment lost 5 bases and the J segment 11 bases; nucleotides outside the gene matches: 12. The length of the CDR3 is 14 residues. The CDR3 region is CASSISGGTSEQYF. The CDR3 region has the DNA TGTGCCAGCAGTATTAGCGGGGGAACATCTGAGCAGTACTTC.

This clonotype was seen a handful of times. This chain uses TRBV29-1 with TRBJ1-2; a weak D match, TRBD1 (5 bases). Trimming took off 4 bases at V and 1 base at J, with 10 bases between the two ends. From germline, CDR1 is SQVTM and CDR2 ANQGSEA. This CDR3 contains 13 residues. This CDR3 reads CSVGGTHNYGYTF. The CDR3 nucleotides are TGCAGCGTTGGTGGGACCCATAACTATGGCTACACCTTC.

The chain has TRBV7-2 and TRBJ1-4; 9 bases align to TRBD1. V shed 1 base and J 0 bases; nucleotides not matched to a gene: 3. Germline V lookup: CDR1 SGHTA, CDR2 FQGNSA. CDR3 length equals 17 residues. Here the CDR3 DNA reads TGTGCCAGCAGCTTAGTGGGACAGGGAGCAACTAATGAAAAACTGTTTTTT. Residues: CASSLVGQGATNEKLFF.

In this sample, this clonotype turned up a few times. J is TRBJ2-1 and V is TRBV2; 10 bases agree with TRBD2. CDR1 is SNHLY, CDR2 FYNNEI, per germline. This CDR3 region has 16 residues. V dropped 2 bases and J dropped 1; count of bases not matched to a gene: 2. The CDR3 nucleotides read TGTGCCAGCAGTGAATTTAGCGGGGGGTCCTACAATGAGCAGTTCTTC. This translates into CASSEFSGGSYNEQFF. The full variable domain, in which reference TRBV2 and TRBJ2-1 provide the parts outside the CDR3, is EPEVTQTPSHQVTQMGQEVILRCVPISNHLYFYWYRQILGQKVEFLVSFYNNEISEKSEIFDDQFSVERPDGSNFTLKIRSTKLEDSAMYFCASSEFSGGSYNEQFFGPGTRLTVL.

V usage is TRBV6-2 or TRBV6-3 and J usage is TRBJ2-1, with 7 bases identical to TRBD2. The V and J ends lost 0 bases and 6 bases, in that order; junction bases with no gene match: 14. Germline CDR1 reads MNHEY; CDR2 reads SVGEGT. There are 18 residues in the CDR3. The CDR3 is CASSYSKGRREEVNEQFF. DNA of the CDR3: TGTGCCAGCAGTTACTCGAAGGGGAGACGGGAGGAGGTCAATGAGCAGTTCTTC.

This clonotype was seen more than once but under ten times. V is TRBV4-1 and J is TRBJ2-3; D remains ambiguous. CDR1 and CDR2 from the germline V gene are MGHRA and YSYEKL. V dropped 1 base and J dropped 1 base, with 12 bases sitting between them. This CDR3 region has 16 residues. The CDR3 DNA reads as TGCGCCAGCAGCCAAGTATTAGGGCCCCGCACAGATACGCAGTATTTT. Its translation is CASSQVLGPRTDTQYF.

V usage is TRBV5-1 and J usage is TRBJ2-5; TRBD1 is a possible D gene (6 bases). V was cut by 2 bases and J by 7 bases, with 15 bases left in between. Germline V CDR1 and CDR2: SGHRS, YFSETQ. The CDR3 consists of 14 residues. CDR3 protein: CASSLWTVRRTQYF. In nucleotides, the CDR3 is TGCGCCAGCAGCTTATGGACAGTGAGAAGGACCCAGTACTTC.

This rearrangement joins TRBV20-1 to TRBJ2-7; D ambiguous. The CDR3 has 12 residues. The germline gives CDR1 DFQATT, CDR2 SNEGSKA (reference sequence). V was clipped by 3 bases and J by 7 bases, with 13 bases between them. As DNA, the CDR3 is TGCAGTGCTAGCAAGGGTGACAATGAGCAGTACTTC. Translation gives CSASKGDNEQYF.

This clonotype was counted a few times. CDR3 residues: CASSTSPTDTQYF. The DNA for the CDR3 is TGTGCCAGCAGCACATCGCCCACAGATACGCAGTATTTT. The V and J genes are TRBV7-2 and TRBJ2-3; D gene unclear. The CDR3 runs 13 residues. The V gene's germline CDR1 is SGHTA and CDR2 FQGNSA. Trimming removed 5 bases from V and 2 bases from J, with 8 bases in between.

This clonotype was counted between two and nine times. This chain connects TRBV9 to TRBJ1-2, with D maybe TRBD1 (6 bases). V lost 0 bases to trimming and J lost 2 bases, with 8 bases between them. The germline V gene has CDR1 SGDLS and CDR2 YYNGEE. The CDR3 contains 14 residues. The CDR3 coding sequence is TGTGCCAGCAGCGTAGCAGGGGCGAACTATGGCTACACCTTC. Translation gives CASSVAGANYGYTF.

V gene TRBV20-1 combines with J gene TRBJ2-5; 11 nucleotides align to TRBD1. The length of the CDR3 is 15 residues. The germline CDR1 and CDR2 sequences are DFQATT and SNEGSKA (reference sequence). Trimming cost V 5 bases and J 2 bases; bases outside gene matches: 7. CDR3 in DNA: TGCAGTGCTGACCGGGACAGGGGGGTTCAAGAGACCCAGTACTTC. Translating it yields CSADRDRGVQETQYF.

In its sample, this clonotype was seen a few times. The chain combines TRBV7-2 with TRBJ2-5; D possibly corresponds to TRBD2 (6 bases). The last part of the DNA fits TRBJ2-7 better; the J call may be wrong. CDR3 length: 14 residues. Germline CDR1 SGHTA, CDR2 FQGNSA. CDR3 amino acids: CASSLLGTGDEQYF. The CDR3 coding sequence is TGTGCCAGCAGCTTATTGGGTACGGGGGACGAGCAGTACTTC.

This clonotype was detected many times. This sequence joins TRBV20-1 and TRBJ1-2; TRBD1 might be the D (6 bases). In germline, CDR1 is DFQATT, CDR2 SNEGSKA (reference sequence). Trimming stripped 0 bases from V and 8 bases from J, with 16 bases between. The CDR3 consists of 14 residues. CDR3 sequence reads: CSARDTKGGDGYTF. The CDR3 DNA follows: TGCAGTGCTAGAGATACAAAAGGGGGAGACGGCTACACCTTC.

This clonotype showed up just a few times. This chain joins TRBV29-1 and TRBJ1-1; D possibly corresponds to TRBD1 (5 bases). Germline CDR1 and CDR2: SQVTM and ANQGSEA. Trimming removed 6 bases from V and 0 bases from J, with 26 bases in between. CDR3 length: 18 amino acids. The CDR3 reads CSVNPKPNQGLLNTEAFF. For the CDR3, the DNA is TGCAGCGTCAACCCAAAGCCAAATCAGGGTTTATTGAACACTGAAGCTTTCTTT.

V is TRBV6-5 and J is TRBJ1-1, with 8 bases that match TRBD1. The V gene end was trimmed by 0 bases and the J gene end by 6 bases; junction bases not matched to a gene: 15. The length of the CDR3 is 18 residues. Germline V CDR1 and CDR2: MNHEY, SVGAGI. This CDR3 is CASSYSIRGRYNSAEAFF. The CDR3 bases are TGTGCCAGCAGTTACTCGATCAGGGGGCGTTATAACTCGGCTGAAGCTTTCTTT.

This clonotype was seen many times. The chain has TRBV25-1 and TRBJ2-1; unclear D gene. V lost 1 base and J lost 5, with 6 bases in between. This CDR3 is built from 13 residues. Germline loops: CDR1 MGHDK, CDR2 SYGVNS. The CDR3 loop reads CASSEWSDNEQFF. CDR3 in DNA: TGTGCCAGCAGTGAATGGAGTGACAATGAGCAGTTCTTC.

This clonotype appeared many times. This chain joins TRBV2 and TRBJ1-3; D might be TRBD1 (5 bases). Germline V lookup: CDR1 SNHLY, CDR2 FYNNEI. The CDR3 is 15 amino acids. Deletions cut 6 bases from V and 0 bases from J, with 12 bases between. CDR3 loop: CASRRRESSGNTIYF. CDR3 bases: TGTGCCAGCAGACGCAGGGAGAGCTCTGGAAACACCATATATTTT.

The gene calls are TRBV7-9 and TRBJ1-3; 7 nucleotides agree with TRBD1. With 5 bases clipped from V and 0 bases from J, the junction kept 10 bases outside the gene matches. Germline V CDR1 and CDR2: SEHNR, FQNEAQ (reference sequence). The CDR3 is 17 amino acids. The CDR3 DNA sequence: TGTGCCAGCAGCGGGTTGACAGGGAGCTTCTCTGGAAACACCATATATTTT. Protein: CASSGLTGSFSGNTIYF.

A remark on this clonotype: This may stem from a read error, because a much larger clone lies one nucleotide away. The V gene is TRBV13, the J gene TRBJ2-1; D uncertain. This CDR3 region has 12 residues. The germline gives CDR1 PRHDT, CDR2 FYEKMQ (reference sequence). The CDR3 spells CASILEQDEQFF. CDR3 coding DNA: TGTGCCAGCATCTTAGAGCAGGATGAGCAGTTCTTC.

The chain uses TRBV20-1 and TRBJ2-3; D is perhaps TRBD1 or TRBD2 (5 bases each). Germline CDR1 reads DFQATT; CDR2 reads SNEGSKA (reference sequence). The CDR3 loop spans 14 amino acids. Trimming left V 3 bases short and J 9 bases short, with 19 bases between. The CDR3 sequence is CSASKAVLGDTQYF. The CDR3 nucleotides are TGCAGTGCTAGCAAGGCCGTCCTTGGGGACACGCAGTATTTT.